This T cell receptor (beta chain) was captured by sequencing in a study of CD8+ T cells in alopecia areata. Treatment given: oral pan-JAK inhibitor, 5-10 mg twice daily. Obtained from alopecia areata patients were lesional scalp punch biopsies along with peripheral blood. Study-wide results and limits: The study also sequences resident alphabeta T cells of normal skin in scalp samples. Tofacitinib significantly lowered scalp clonality and expanded CD8+ clones among the top 100.

It was cDNA, reverse transcribed from extracted RNA, that served as the sequencing template. The method was immunoSEQ multiplex PCR; TCRdb's version includes in-frame clones alone and lacks a portion of them. The repertoire holds over 150,000 clones, around three fifths seen once, with approximately 15% in the top ten. Concerning this clone itself: Its cognate antigen is unknown.

This clonotype was sampled from a human donor with alopecia areata. The sequenced sample was CD4+ T cells sorted from blood, obtained at week 24, from a patient treated with tofacitinib.

CDR3 residues: CASSPGTGNRPPPQHF. The CDR3 coding sequence is TGTGCCAGCAGTCCCGGGACAGGTAACCGGCCCCCGCCCCAGCATTTT. This chain joins TRBV6-6 and TRBJ1-5; TRBD1 matches 8 bases. Germline CDR1 is MNHNY and CDR2 is SVGAGI (reference sequence). The CDR3 is 16 amino acids. The ends lost 5 bases at V and 9 bases at J; junction bases unmatched: 15.